One sample yielded the 14 T cell receptor beta chains listed below, sequenced in a study of blood T cell repertoires in COVID-19. The assay was immunoSEQ multiplex PCR, and TCRdb's table has in-frame clones only and misses some. This table holds about 490,000 clones, 80% to 90% found once. Material for sequencing was peripheral blood. The receptor source for this set is a human donor in a cohort sampled during active COVID-19.

This clone was counted between two and nine times. This chain links TRBV30 with TRBJ1-5; the D gene is possibly TRBD1 (5 bases). The CDR3 length is 15 residues. V shed 1 base and J shed 9 bases, with 19 bases lying between them. Per the germline V gene, CDR1 is GTSNPN and CDR2 is SVGIG (reference sequence). The CDR3 DNA reads TGTGCCTGGAGTGAGGGGCATAGGGCCCCAGGGCCCCAGCATTTT. Translated, it gives CAWSEGHRAPGPQHF.

This rearrangement joins TRBV7-2 to TRBJ2-1; 7 bases fit TRBD1. J was trimmed by 5 bases and V by 4 bases; bases with no gene match: 11. Germline CDR1 and CDR2: SGHTA and FQGNSA. This CDR3 is 16 amino acids long. Here the CDR3 reads CASSSHPPGQNNEQFF. For the CDR3, the DNA is TGTGCCAGCAGCTCCCACCCCCCGGGACAGAACAATGAGCAGTTCTTC. Full variable domain (outside the CDR3, taken from reference TRBV7-2 and TRBJ2-1): GAGVSQSPSNKVTEKGKDVELRCDPISGHTALYWYRQSLGQGLEFLIYFQGNSAPDKSGLPSDRFSAERTGGSVSTLTIQRTQQEDSAVYLCASSSHPPGQNNEQFFGPGTRLTVL.

This chain connects TRBV18 to TRBJ2-7; TRBD2 matches at 7 bases. In germline, CDR1 is KGHSH, CDR2 LQKENI. J gave up 2 bases and V 2 bases, and 3 bases lay outside the gene matches. The CDR3 loop spans 14 amino acids. CDR3 nucleotide sequence: TGTGCCAGCTCACCAGAGGCGGGGGCCTACGAGCAGTACTTC. Translation: CASSPEAGAYEQYF.

This chain connects TRBV7-8 to TRBJ2-3; TRBD2 matches 14 bases. CDR1 is SGHVS and CDR2 is FQNEAQ in the germline V gene. The CDR3 contains 18 residues. V gave up 5 bases and J gave up 1 base; unmatched junction bases: 8. In DNA, the CDR3 is TGTGCCAGCAGCCCGGGACTAGCGGGAGAAATTCGCACAGATACGCAGTATTTT. This translates into CASSPGLAGEIRTDTQYF.

The chain couples TRBV11-2 to TRBJ1-2, with D possibly matching TRBD1 (6 bases). This CDR3 has 18 residues. V lost 4 bases and J lost 2, with 23 bases in between. Germline V gene sequence: CDR1 SGHAT, CDR2 FQNNGV. In nucleotides, the CDR3 is TGTGCCAGCAGCTCCTTTAGAGGAAACAGGGTTCTAAACTATGGCTACACCTTC. This gives the protein CASSSFRGNRVLNYGYTF.

The rearrangement links TRBV2 to TRBJ2-6, with TRBD1 identical over 8 bases. V shed 6 bases and J 0 bases; nucleotides not matched to a gene: 7. Germline CDR1 is SNHLY and CDR2 is FYNNEI. The CDR3 runs to 17 residues. The CDR3 loop is CASRGQVRSSGANVLTF. The CDR3 region has the DNA TGTGCCAGCAGGGGACAGGTTCGAAGCTCTGGGGCCAACGTCCTGACTTTC.

The CDR3 DNA is TGTGCCACCAGTGATTTGCCACTAGCGGGAGGTTTAGGCGGGGAGCTGTTTTTT. Protein: CATSDLPLAGGLGGELFF. The chain has TRBV24-1 and TRBJ2-2, with 12 bases matching TRBD2. The CDR3 consists of 18 residues. Germline values: CDR1 KGHDR, CDR2 SFDVKD. The V gene end was trimmed by 0 bases and the J gene end by 7 bases; junction bases not matched to a gene: 8.

V and J are TRBV12-3 or TRBV12-4 and TRBJ2-3; no definite D call. This CDR3 has 13 residues. Trimming removed 0 bases at V and 12 bases at J, with 13 bases between. This CDR3 is CASSLALFQDQYF. DNA for the CDR3: TGTGCCAGCAGTTTAGCGCTTTTTCAGGATCAGTATTTT.

The table lists this clone with a few counts. The gene calls are TRBV10-2 and TRBJ2-2; 9 positions match TRBD2. Germline V gene sequence: CDR1 WSHSY, CDR2 SAAADI. The junction had 0 bases not matched to a gene; V was cut back by 6 bases and J by 1 base. The CDR3 spans 14 residues. DNA for the CDR3: TGCGCCAGCAGACTAGCGGGGAACACCGGGGAGCTGTTTTTT. Protein sequence: CASRLAGNTGELFF.

V is TRBV27 and J is TRBJ1-6; D might be TRBD1 (6 bases). The CDR3 extends over 16 amino acids. V was trimmed by 6 bases and J by 4 bases, leaving 16 bases between them. CDR1 is MNHEY, CDR2 SMNVEV, per germline (reference sequence). In DNA, the CDR3 is TGTGCCAGCAGACCGACTGACAGGTTGTATAATTCACCCCTCCACTTT. Its protein is CASRPTDRLYNSPLHF.

The chain links TRBV24-1 to TRBJ2-2; 9 bases map to TRBD1. Germline V lookup: CDR1 KGHDR, CDR2 SFDVKD. The CDR3 length is 18 residues. The V segment lost 3 bases and the J segment 3 bases; nucleotides outside the gene matches: 10. The CDR3 reads CATSDLPTTGGDTGELFF. CDR3 bases: TGTGCCACCAGTGATCTCCCCACTACAGGGGGCGACACCGGGGAGCTGTTTTTT.

The genes are TRBV28 and TRBJ1-1; 7 bases fit TRBD1. V lost 6 bases, J lost 6 bases, and 1 base stayed unmatched. The CDR3 contains 11 residues. The germline V gene encodes CDR1 MDHEN and CDR2 SYDVKM. DNA of the CDR3: TGTGCCAGCAGAACAGGGGCTGAAGCTTTCTTT. Translating gives CASRTGAEAFF.

This chain links TRBV4-2 with TRBJ2-5, with 8 positions matching TRBD2. Looked up from germline, CDR1 is LGHNA and CDR2 is YNFKEQ. The ends lost 1 base at V and 3 bases at J; junction bases unmatched: 4. CDR3 size: 15 residues. CDR3 DNA sequence: TGTGCCAGCAGCCAAGTAGCGGGATCGGAAGAGACCCAGTACTTC. Residues: CASSQVAGSEETQYF.

The V and J genes are TRBV14 and TRBJ1-2; no clear D gene. CDR1 and CDR2 (germline): SGHDN, FVKESK. With 4 bases removed from V and 6 bases from J, the gap between germline ends came to 15 bases. This CDR3 has 14 residues. Here the CDR3 reads CASSPLEKGDGYTF. The DNA for the CDR3 is TGTGCCAGCAGCCCCCTCGAGAAGGGAGATGGCTACACCTTC.